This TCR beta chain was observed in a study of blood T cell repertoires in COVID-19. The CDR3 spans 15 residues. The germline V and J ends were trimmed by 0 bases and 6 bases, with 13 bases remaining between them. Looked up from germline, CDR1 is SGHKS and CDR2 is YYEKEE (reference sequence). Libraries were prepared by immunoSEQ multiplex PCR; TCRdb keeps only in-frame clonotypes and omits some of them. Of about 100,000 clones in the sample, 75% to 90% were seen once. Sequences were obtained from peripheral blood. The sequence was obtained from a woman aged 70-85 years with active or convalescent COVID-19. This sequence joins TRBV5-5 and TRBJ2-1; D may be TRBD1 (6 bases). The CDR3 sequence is CASSLEGGNANEQFF. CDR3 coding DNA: TGTGCCAGCAGCTTGGAAGGGGGAAATGCCAATGAGCAGTTCTTC. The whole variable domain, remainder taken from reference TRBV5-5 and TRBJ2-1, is DAGVTQSPTHLIKTRGQQVTLRCSPISGHKSVSWYQQVLGQGPQFIFQYYEKEERGRGNFPDRFSARQFPNYSSELNVNALLLGDSALYLCASSLEGGNANEQFFGPGTRLTVL.